This T cell receptor beta chain was recovered during a study of cytomegalovirus exposure and HLA in healthy donors. PCR employed 60 Vbeta and 13 Jbeta primers. Only in-frame clones appear in the TCRdb table, and some are missing; sequencing was by immunoSEQ multiplex PCR. The repertoire holds under 200,000 clones, with 77% as singletons. V lost 1 base to trimming and J lost 2 bases; unmatched junction nucleotides: 7. The CDR3 loop spans 16 amino acids. CDR1 SGHTA and CDR2 FQGNSA come from the germline V gene. Study observations and caveats: For TCR beta chains, V- and J-gene trimming was later linked to a missense DCLRE1C variant.

This clone was seen once. Its antigen remains unidentified. The chain has TRBV7-2 and TRBJ2-5; 7 nucleotides align to TRBD2. The clonotype was recovered from a woman aged 40 to 50 in good health and CMV-seropositive. The sequenced sample was PBMCs. For the CDR3, the DNA is TGTGCCAGCAGCTTAGTGGGGGGGGGAAGGCAAGAGACCCAGTACTTC. Residues: CASSLVGGGRQETQYF.